These 14 T cell receptor beta chains share one sample of origin, sequenced in a study of T cell repertoires in cytomegalovirus infection. TCRdb re-analysed the reads in MiXCR, keeping a single row per CDR3 protein. The profile shows about 360,000 distinct CDR3 sequences, roughly 20% of them singletons. The sample comprised PBMCs. Receptors were obtained from a human donor in good health (CMV status not recorded). Some clones in this sample may be carry-over from other donors' samples.

This clonotype was picked up many times. The chain employs TRBV7-8 and TRBJ2-3; no clear D gene. Germline V gene lookup returns CDR1 SGHVS and CDR2 FQNEAQ. The CDR3 totals 14 residues. V lost 4 bases and J lost 0, with 8 bases in between. CDR3 DNA: TGTGCCAGCAGCTGGCGCCCTAGCACAGATACGCAGTATTTT. Its protein is CASSWRPSTDTQYF.

The V call is TRBV28, the J call TRBJ1-1; D unclear. Trimming took 7 bases from V and 3 from J, leaving 15 bases between them. The CDR3 covers 14 residues. Germline-derived CDR1 and CDR2 are MDHEN and SYDVKM. The CDR3 DNA reads TGTGCCAGCACTTACCCCGGGCCTTACACTGAAGCTTTCTTT. This sequence encodes CASTYPGPYTEAFF. The full variable domain, rest sourced from reference TRBV28 and TRBJ1-1, is DVKVTQSSRYLVKRTGEKVFLECVQDMDHENMFWYRQDPGLGLRLIYFSYDVKMKEKGDIPEGYSVSREKKERFSLILESASTNQTSMYLCASTYPGPYTEAFFGQGTRLTVV.

There are a few counts of this clonotype. The V call is TRBV2, the J call TRBJ1-3, with TRBD1 matching 8 bases. Trimming took 4 bases from V and 4 from J; bases not matched to a gene: 3. The CDR3 is 14 amino acids. CDR1 and CDR2 (germline): SNHLY, FYNNEI. CDR3 sequence reads: CASSGTGWGNTIYF. The CDR3 nucleotides are TGTGCCAGCAGTGGGACAGGGTGGGGAAACACCATATATTTT.

This clonotype was recorded many times. CDR3 residues: CASSYWDRNYEQYF. Written as DNA, the CDR3 is TGTGCCAGCAGCTATTGGGACAGGAATTACGAGCAGTACTTC. V and J are TRBV7-9 and TRBJ2-7, with 8 bases lining up with TRBD1. With V trimmed by 4 bases and J by 4 bases, 6 bases remained unmatched. Germline CDR1 SEHNR, CDR2 FQNEAQ (reference sequence). The CDR3 is 14 residues long.

There are a few counts of this clonotype. The chain recombines TRBV12-5 with TRBJ2-5, with 10 nucleotides matching TRBD1. Germline V gene lookup returns CDR1 LGHNT and CDR2 FRNRAP. The CDR3 totals 14 residues. V gave up 6 bases and J gave up 4 bases; unmatched junction bases: 5. CDR3 DNA sequence: TGTGCTAGTGGGCCCGGGACAGGGGCAGAGACCCAGTACTTC. Its protein is CASGPGTGAETQYF.

V and J are TRBV10-3 and TRBJ2-5; possibly TRBD1 for D (6 bases). The CDR3 spans 13 residues. V lost 2 bases, J lost 5 bases, and 9 bases lay in between. Germline assignment: CDR1 ENHRY and CDR2 SYGVKD. CDR3 region: CAISEGRGETQYF. The CDR3 DNA follows: TGTGCCATCAGTGAGGGCAGGGGTGAGACCCAGTACTTC.

The V call is TRBV19, the J call TRBJ1-1; no reliable D call. Trimming took off 3 bases at V and 6 bases at J, with 11 bases between the two ends. The CDR3 length is 13 residues. Germline V lookup: CDR1 LNHDA, CDR2 SQIVND (reference sequence). DNA of the CDR3: TGTGCCAGTAGTATTTCCGACGGGGCTGAAGCTTTCTTT. The encoded protein is CASSISDGAEAFF.

This clonotype was seen a few times. The chain carries TRBV6-2 or TRBV6-3 and TRBJ2-1; D unresolved. V lost 6 bases and J 0 bases, leaving 15 bases between the germline ends. The CDR3 extends over 16 amino acids. Germline loops: CDR1 MNHEY, CDR2 SVGEGT. The CDR3 reads CASSSLTASSYNEQFF. Here the CDR3 DNA reads TGTGCCAGCAGCAGCCTCACCGCCAGCTCCTACAATGAGCAGTTCTTC.

This clonotype has more than one count but fewer than ten. The CDR3 region is CASSLPRGPSGANVLTF. The CDR3 bases are TGTGCCAGCAGCTTGCCCCGCGGTCCTTCTGGGGCCAACGTCCTGACTTTC. This chain joins TRBV11-2 and TRBJ2-6; the D is unclear. The CDR3 runs to 17 residues. From germline, CDR1 is SGHAT and CDR2 FQNNGV. V was shortened by 3 bases and J by 1 base, with 13 bases between the two germline ends.

This sequence joins TRBV6-5 and TRBJ2-2, with D perhaps given as TRBD1 or TRBD2 (5 bases each). Per the germline V gene, CDR1 is MNHEY and CDR2 is SVGAGI. With 10 bases removed from V and 5 bases from J, the gap between germline ends came to 14 bases. The CDR3 sequence is 13 residues long. The CDR3: CAIRSEGTGELFF. CDR3 sequence (DNA): TGTGCCATACGGAGTGAGGGGACCGGGGAGCTGTTTTTT.

This clonotype was counted between two and nine times. This chain uses TRBV12-3 or TRBV12-4 with TRBJ2-3, with TRBD2 identical over 8 bases. The CDR3 spans 15 residues. V shed 6 bases and J 4 bases; nucleotides not matched to a gene: 9. The CDR3 reads CASRELAAISDTQYF. CDR3 sequence (DNA): TGTGCCAGCAGGGAACTAGCGGCCATCTCAGATACGCAGTATTTT.

This clonotype was counted only a few times. The chain uses TRBV12-3 or TRBV12-4 and TRBJ2-2; possibly TRBD2 for D (5 bases). CDR3 size: 13 residues. Trimming removed 6 bases at V and 5 bases at J, with 10 bases between. DNA for the CDR3: TGTGCCAGCAGGCCCTCGGGGACCGGGGAGCTGTTTTTT. Residues: CASRPSGTGELFF.

This clonotype was seen a handful of times. V gene TRBV10-3 combines with J gene TRBJ1-2; D gene ambiguous. The CDR3 runs to 13 residues. Trimming took off 7 bases at V and 8 bases at J, with 17 bases between the two ends. The germline V gene has CDR1 ENHRY and CDR2 SYGVKD. CDR3 region: CAIKKTGADGYTF. The CDR3 DNA reads as TGTGCCATCAAAAAAACGGGCGCCGACGGCTACACCTTC.

The rearrangement links TRBV18 to TRBJ2-1, with 11 bases aligning to TRBD2. Trimming removed 6 bases from V and 12 bases from J; junction bases left unmatched: 13. The CDR3 runs to 15 residues. Germline loops: CDR1 KGHSH, CDR2 LQKENI. The CDR3 sequence is CASSDGLAGVTGQFF. The CDR3 DNA sequence: TGTGCCAGCTCTGACGGACTAGCGGGCGTTACGGGGCAGTTCTTC.